The next 15 T cell receptor beta chains were all read from a single sample in a study of cytomegalovirus exposure and HLA in healthy donors. 13 Jbeta primers and 60 Vbeta primers were used for the PCR. Data came from immunoSEQ multiplex PCR; TCRdb stores just in-frame clones and leaves some out. Among about 210,000 clones listed, 82% were seen once. The sample was PBMCs. The origin of the receptors is a man aged 40-49 years in good health and CMV-seropositive.

This chain uses TRBV7-2 with TRBJ1-2; 8 bases are a match to TRBD1. This CDR3 contains 15 residues. V dropped 1 base and J dropped 2; count of bases not matched to a gene: 3. The germline V gene encodes CDR1 SGHTA and CDR2 FQGNSA. Here the CDR3 reads CASSLEGQGNYGYTF. Here the CDR3 DNA reads TGTGCCAGCAGCTTAGAAGGACAGGGAAACTATGGCTACACCTTC. Full variable domain (rest looked up from reference TRBV7-2 and TRBJ1-2): GAGVSQSPSNKVTEKGKDVELRCDPISGHTALYWYRQSLGQGLEFLIYFQGNSAPDKSGLPSDRFSAERTGGSVSTLTIQRTQQEDSAVYLCASSLEGQGNYGYTFGSGTRLTVV.

The rearrangement joins TRBV21-1 to TRBJ1-1. TRBV21-1 is described as a pseudogene. The CDR3 is 13 amino acids. DNA for the CDR3: TGTGCCAGCAGCAAAGTTAGGCGGAATGAAGCTTTCTTT. The encoded protein is CASSKVRRNEAFF.

In this sample, this clone turned up once. The V and J genes are TRBV19 and TRBJ1-5; D gene uncertain. V dropped 7 bases and J dropped 4 bases, with 17 bases sitting between them. The CDR3 has 15 residues. Germline V CDR1 and CDR2: LNHDA, SQIVND (reference sequence). CDR3 amino acids: CASTIGGGPNQPQHF. The CDR3 DNA sequence: TGTGCCAGTACCATTGGCGGAGGGCCTAATCAGCCCCAGCATTTT.

The chain combines TRBV10-3 with TRBJ2-7, with D perhaps matching TRBD2 (7 bases). CDR3 length: 13 residues. Trimming removed 4 bases at V and 5 bases at J, with 12 bases between. CDR1 ENHRY and CDR2 SYGVKD come from the germline V gene. The CDR3: CAISGGGNNEQYV. CDR3 sequence (DNA): TGTGCCATCAGTGGGGGGGGCAACAACGAGCAGTACGTC.

This clone was seen once. The gene calls are TRBV5-6 and TRBJ2-1; maybe TRBD1 (6 bases). Germline CDR1 and CDR2: SGHDT and YYEEEE. This CDR3 is built from 15 residues. Trimming took 2 bases from V and 4 from J, leaving 13 bases between them. The CDR3 DNA follows: TGTGCCAGCAGCTTCTACAGGGATGGATACAATGAGCAGTTCTTC. This gives the protein CASSFYRDGYNEQFF.

V usage is TRBV14 and J usage is TRBJ2-1, with TRBD2 identical over 10 bases. V trimming: 5 bases; J trimming: 8 bases; junction bases outside the gene matches: 9. The CDR3 length is 15 residues. Germline lookup yields CDR1 SGHDN and CDR2 FVKESK. The CDR3 spells CASSKLAGIFYEQFF. Here the CDR3 DNA reads TGTGCCAGCAGCAAACTAGCGGGGATATTCTATGAGCAGTTCTTC.

This clone has just one count. The chain links TRBV19 to TRBJ2-1, with 9 positions matching TRBD1. The germline gives CDR1 LNHDA, CDR2 SQIVND (reference sequence). CDR3 length equals 15 residues. Trimming took 1 base from V and 6 from J; bases not matched to a gene: 4. The CDR3 region has the DNA TGTGCCAGTAGTATAGTACAGGGGGCTCGCAATGAGCAGTTCTTC. Its translation is CASSIVQGARNEQFF.

The J gene is TRBJ2-3, the V gene TRBV30; 12 positions agree with TRBD2. Germline CDR1 GTSNPN, CDR2 SVGIG (reference sequence). The length of the CDR3 is 14 residues. Unmatched junction bases numbered 3, after V lost 0 bases and J lost 8 bases. The CDR3 DNA sequence: TGTGCCTGGAGTGTACCACTAGCGGGAGGTACGCAGTATTTT. This codes for CAWSVPLAGGTQYF.

The rearrangement uses TRBV27 and TRBJ2-7; 8 nucleotides match TRBD2. Germline CDR1 and CDR2: MNHEY and SMNVEV (reference sequence). The CDR3 runs 14 residues. The ends lost 2 bases at V and 7 bases at J; junction bases unmatched: 7. CDR3 DNA sequence: TGTGCCAGCAGTTTAAGGGCGGGAGGTATTGAGCAGTACTTC. Protein: CASSLRAGGIEQYF.

The V gene is TRBV7-8, the J gene TRBJ2-1; D not certain. Germline CDR1 reads SGHVS; CDR2 reads FQNEAQ. V lost 5 bases and J lost 0, with 11 bases in between. The CDR3 contains 15 residues. This CDR3 reads CASSPPTSSYNEQFF. DNA of the CDR3: TGTGCCAGCAGCCCTCCTACGAGCTCCTACAATGAGCAGTTCTTC.

Here the CDR3 reads CASSPVAGGNGYTF. The CDR3 DNA follows: TGCGCCAGCAGCCCGGTTGCAGGGGGAAATGGCTACACCTTC. The chain has TRBV5-1 and TRBJ1-2; 7 nucleotides align to TRBD1. The CDR3 extends over 14 amino acids. V dropped 4 bases and J dropped 6; count of bases not matched to a gene: 9. Looked up from germline, CDR1 is SGHRS and CDR2 is YFSETQ.

In this sample, this clone turned up once. The chain links TRBV9 to TRBJ2-3; TRBD2 matches at 7 bases. Trimming took 1 base from V and 4 from J; bases not matched to a gene: 0. The CDR3 length is 13 residues. Germline CDR1 SGDLS, CDR2 YYNGEE. CDR3 residues: CASSVSGADTQYF. Written as DNA, the CDR3 is TGTGCCAGCAGCGTAAGCGGGGCAGATACGCAGTATTTT.

V is TRBV25-1 and J is TRBJ1-1, with 10 bases fitting TRBD1. V was pared by 0 bases and J by 5 bases, with 3 bases of the junction left unmatched. Germline CDR1 reads MGHDK; CDR2 reads SYGVNS. The CDR3 contains 15 residues. The CDR3 region is CASSEYGTGVTEAFF. The CDR3 region has the DNA TGTGCCAGCAGTGAATATGGGACAGGGGTGACTGAAGCTTTCTTT.

This chain uses TRBV28 with TRBJ1-1; perhaps TRBD1 as D (6 bases). Trimming shortened V by 2 bases and J by 1 base, and 14 bases separated the two germline ends. The length of the CDR3 is 16 residues. Germline V gene lookup returns CDR1 MDHEN and CDR2 SYDVKM. This chain's CDR3 is CASSLPPYRENTEAFF. The CDR3 DNA sequence: TGTGCCAGCAGTTTACCCCCGTACAGGGAGAACACTGAAGCTTTCTTT.

The chain has TRBV2 and TRBJ2-7; TRBD2 matches at 8 bases. Looked up from germline, CDR1 is SNHLY and CDR2 is FYNNEI. There are 15 residues in the CDR3. Trimming removed 3 bases from V and 3 bases from J; junction bases left unmatched: 7. CDR3 amino acids: CASSEAAGVVYEQYF. CDR3 nucleotides: TGTGCCAGCAGTGAGGCAGCGGGAGTCGTCTACGAGCAGTACTTC.